Following are 10 T cell receptor beta chains from one sample sequenced in a study of T cell repertoires in cytomegalovirus infection. TCRdb independently ran MiXCR on the reads; one entry per CDR3 protein. The data show about 260,000 distinct CDR3 sequences, around 15% seen once. The specimen was PBMCs. These receptor sequences come from a human donor in good health (CMV status not recorded). Some clones in this sample may be carry-over from other donors' samples.

V is TRBV20-1 and J is TRBJ2-3, with TRBD1 as a possible D gene (5 bases). The CDR3 sequence is 13 residues long. Germline V lookup: CDR1 DFQATT, CDR2 SNEGSKA (reference sequence). The V and J ends lost 2 bases and 6 bases respectively, with 12 bases between them. CDR3 coding DNA: TGCAGTGCTAGAAGACGAAGGGGTGATACGCAGTATTTT. It specifies CSARRRRGDTQYF.

The chain combines TRBV15 with TRBJ2-3; 7 nucleotides match TRBD1. The CDR3 is made up of 15 amino acids. J was trimmed by 3 bases and V by 2 bases; bases with no gene match: 5. Per germline, CDR1 LNHNV and CDR2 YYDKDF (reference sequence). The CDR3 spells CATSRLEGATDTQYF. CDR3 sequence (DNA): TGTGCCACCAGCAGACTAGAGGGGGCAACAGATACGCAGTATTTT.

The chain carries TRBV5-5 and TRBJ1-1, with D possibly being TRBD1 (6 bases). V was shortened by 4 bases and J by 5 bases, with 15 bases between the two germline ends. Germline lookup yields CDR1 SGHKS and CDR2 YYEKEE (reference sequence). This CDR3 has 14 amino acids. The CDR3 DNA follows: TGTGCCAGCAGCCCGGACAGCGGCAAGACTGAAGCTTTCTTT. Its translation: CASSPDSGKTEAFF.

This clonotype turned up a few times. This chain uses TRBV19 with TRBJ2-5; D possibly matches TRBD1 or TRBD2 (6 bases each). This CDR3 comprises 15 residues. Germline CDR1 LNHDA, CDR2 SQIVND (reference sequence). V lost 6 bases and J lost 4, with 18 bases in between. In DNA, the CDR3 is TGTGCCAGTAGGGACGGAGGGGGTAGGGTAGAGACCCAGTACTTC. Protein sequence: CASRDGGGRVETQYF.

The gene calls are TRBV19 and TRBJ1-1; 7 bases agree with TRBD1. Germline lookup yields CDR1 LNHDA and CDR2 SQIVND (reference sequence). The trim removed 3 bases at V and 1 base at J, leaving 2 bases unmatched. CDR3 size: 14 residues. Written as DNA, the CDR3 is TGTGCCAGTAGTATTGGGACAGAGAACACTGAAGCTTTCTTT. Encoded protein: CASSIGTENTEAFF.

The V and J genes are TRBV20-1 and TRBJ1-5; D may be TRBD1 (6 bases). Trimming removed 3 bases from V and 7 bases from J, with 19 bases in between. This CDR3 region has 15 residues. Germline-derived CDR1 and CDR2 are DFQATT and SNEGSKA (reference sequence). The CDR3 sequence: CSARRPGVMNQPQHF. The DNA for the CDR3 is TGCAGTGCTAGGAGGCCAGGGGTTATGAACCAGCCCCAGCATTTT.

This clonotype was counted ten times or more. The V gene is TRBV7-2, the J gene TRBJ2-3; no definite D call. The germline V and J ends were trimmed by 1 base and 4 bases, with 9 bases remaining between them. Germline CDR1 reads SGHTA; CDR2 reads FQGNSA. The CDR3 has 14 residues. The DNA for the CDR3 is TGTGCCAGCAGCTTAGGTAGCCTAGCAGATACGCAGTATTTT. Amino acid sequence: CASSLGSLADTQYF.

This clonotype has at least ten counts. The CDR3 reads CASSLGDSLGNTEAFF. The CDR3 nucleotides are TGCGCCAGCAGCTTGGGGGACTCTCTCGGGAACACTGAAGCTTTCTTT. The V call is TRBV5-1, the J call TRBJ1-1, with D maybe TRBD1 (5 bases). The CDR3 consists of 16 residues. V was clipped by 0 bases and J by 1 base, with 13 bases between them. Germline V gene data show CDR1 as SGHRS and CDR2 as YFSETQ. Based on the CDR3 plus reference TRBV5-1 and TRBJ1-1, the full variable domain is KAGVTQTPRYLIKTRGQQVTLSCSPISGHRSVSWYQQTPGQGLQFLFEYFSETQRNKGNFPGRFSGRQFSNSRSEMNVSTLELGDSALYLCASSLGDSLGNTEAFFGQGTRLTVV.

Only a few counts were recorded for this clonotype. J is TRBJ2-7 and V is TRBV27; unclear D gene. This CDR3 comprises 13 residues. Germline-derived CDR1 and CDR2 are MNHEY and SMNVEV (reference sequence). The V gene lost 5 bases and the J gene lost 4 bases, with 12 bases spanning the gap. CDR3 nucleotide sequence: TGTGCCAGCAGTGGTCCCACAGCGTACGAGCAGTACTTC. This codes for CASSGPTAYEQYF.

The chain couples TRBV4-1 to TRBJ2-7; the match to TRBD2 covers 8 bases. CDR3 length: 16 amino acids. The germline V gene encodes CDR1 MGHRA and CDR2 YSYEKL. The ends lost 4 bases at V and 3 bases at J; junction bases unmatched: 11. In nucleotides, the CDR3 is TGCGCCAGCAGCCCCTCGGGGGCGGGGGGCTACTACGAGCAGTACTTC. The encoded protein is CASSPSGAGGYYEQYF.